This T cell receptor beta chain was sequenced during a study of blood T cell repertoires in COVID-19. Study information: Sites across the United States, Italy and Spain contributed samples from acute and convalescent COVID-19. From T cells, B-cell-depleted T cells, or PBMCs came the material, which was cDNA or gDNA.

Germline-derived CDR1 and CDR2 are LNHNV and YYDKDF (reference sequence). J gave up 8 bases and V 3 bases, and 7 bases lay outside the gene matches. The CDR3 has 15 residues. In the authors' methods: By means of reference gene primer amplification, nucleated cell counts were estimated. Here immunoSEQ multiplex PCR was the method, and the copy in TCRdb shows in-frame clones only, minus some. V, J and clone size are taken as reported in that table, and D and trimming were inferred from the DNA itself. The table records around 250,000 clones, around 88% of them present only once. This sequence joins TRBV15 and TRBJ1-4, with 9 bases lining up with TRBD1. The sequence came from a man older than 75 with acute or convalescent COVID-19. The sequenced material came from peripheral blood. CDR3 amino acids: CATSRTQGAGEKLFF. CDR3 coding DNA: TGTGCCACCAGCAGGACACAGGGGGCAGGGGAAAAACTGTTTTTT.